This paragraph covers one T cell receptor beta chain sequence. Researchers prepared the TCRbeta library using unique molecular identifiers, the study reports. TCRdb itself ran the PCR reads through MiXCR, one entry per CDR3 protein. This table has about 600,000 distinct CDR3 sequences, roughly 13% appearing once. V shed 7 bases and J shed 1 base, with 17 bases lying between them. CDR3 length: 14 amino acids. Per germline, CDR1 DFQATT and CDR2 SNEGSKA (reference sequence). The data were obtained in a study of T-cell reconstitution after alpha-beta-depleted transplantation in children. This material consisted of PBMCs, mostly from graft donor cells, taken 360 days after TCRalphabeta/CD19-depleted stem cell transplant. This chain joins TRBV20-1 and TRBJ2-7; TRBD2 might be the D (5 bases). The TCR comes from a male patient younger than 18 who had a stem cell transplant for acute myeloid leukemia, so the T cells may come from the graft donor. CDR3: CSVPGLAMSYEQYF. In DNA form, the CDR3 reads TGCAGTGTGCCTGGCCTAGCTATGTCCTACGAGCAGTACTTC.